Reported below is one T cell receptor beta chain. Its antigen remains unknown. The sample is drawn from a study of neoadjuvant anti-PD-1 for oral cavity cancer. Study findings and constraints: PBMC Gini-index clonality exceeded responders' in non-responders post-nivolumab.

TCRdb's copy holds only in-frame clones and misses some; the assay was immunoSEQ multiplex PCR. The profile shows about 16,000 clones, approximately 70% of them singletons. The clonotype originates from a person between 35 and 79 years old with oral cavity squamous cell carcinoma. Sample: PBMCs, taken before nivolumab (anti-PD-1) treatment.

The CDR3 loop is CASSSQSGTGNVQFF. Written as DNA, the CDR3 is TGTGCCAGCAGCTCGCAATCCGGGACAGGGAACGTGCAGTTCTTC. The J gene is TRBJ2-1, the V gene TRBV11-2; 9 nucleotides line up with TRBD1. This CDR3 has 15 residues. Losses at the gene ends were 4 bases for V and 12 bases for J; bases not matched to a gene: 13. CDR1 is SGHAT, CDR2 FQNNGV, per germline.